The entry that follows covers one T cell receptor (beta chain) sequence. The entry originates in a study of blood T cell repertoires in COVID-19. Study at large: Nucleic acid was either cDNA or gDNA, and it came from T cells, B-cell-depleted T cells, or PBMCs.

The CDR3 runs 13 residues. The ends lost 2 bases at V and 11 bases at J; junction bases unmatched: 7. The V gene's germline CDR1 is SGHDT and CDR2 YYEEEE. Sequencing was performed with immunoSEQ multiplex PCR; in TCRdb, only in-frame clones are kept and a portion is missing. The sample has some 270,000 clones, 80% to 90% seen once; the top ten hold approximately 6.6%. The sample consisted of PBMCs or T cells enriched from blood (not recorded which). This TCR derives from a woman aged 50 to 60 who had been exposed to COVID-19. The rearrangement links TRBV5-6 to TRBJ2-3; 8 nucleotides match TRBD2. The CDR3 DNA sequence: TGTGCCAGCAGCTTATGGACTAGCTCCGAGCAGTATTTT. Residues: CASSLWTSSEQYF.